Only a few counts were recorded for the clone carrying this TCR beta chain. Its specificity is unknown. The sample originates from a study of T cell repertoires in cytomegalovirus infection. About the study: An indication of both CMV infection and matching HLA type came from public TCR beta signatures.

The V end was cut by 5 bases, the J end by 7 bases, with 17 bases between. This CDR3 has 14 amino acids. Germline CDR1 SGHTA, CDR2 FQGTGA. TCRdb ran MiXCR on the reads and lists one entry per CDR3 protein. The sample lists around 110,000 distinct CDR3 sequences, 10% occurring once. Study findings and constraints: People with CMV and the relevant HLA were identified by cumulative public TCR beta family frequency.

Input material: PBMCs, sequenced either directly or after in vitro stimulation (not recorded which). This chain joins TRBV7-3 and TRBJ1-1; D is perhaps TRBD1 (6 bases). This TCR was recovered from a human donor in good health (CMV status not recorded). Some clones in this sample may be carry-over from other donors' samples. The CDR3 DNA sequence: TGTGCCAGCAGCGCTGGAAGGGGGTCGGGTGAAGCTTTCTTT. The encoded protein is CASSAGRGSGEAFF.